These T cell receptor beta chains were read from a single sample in a study of blood T cell repertoires in COVID-19. Method: immunoSEQ multiplex PCR; TCRdb's copy keeps in-frame clones and lacks some. The sample holds 65,000 or so clones, approximately 77% seen once. Sequences were obtained from peripheral blood. Source of these receptors: a woman between 65 and 79 years old with acute or convalescent COVID-19. The CDR3 runs from the conserved cysteine through the conserved F or W. Each record gives: J gene, clone size, V gene, D gene, CDR3 protein, CDR3 DNA. D genes are given only for firm matches. Rows give clone size only sometimes, using once, few, many, or a class for an expanded clone.

TRBJ1-2,NA,TRBV4-3,TRBD1,CASSQGTGGFYGYTF,TGCGCCAGCAGCCAAGGGACAGGGGGCTTCTATGGCTACACCTTC
TRBJ2-5,NA,TRBV2,NA,CASSDGSRGWQETQYF,TGTGCCAGCAGTGATGGAAGTCGGGGGTGGCAAGAGACCCAGTACTTC
TRBJ2-7,NA,TRBV19,NA,CASSIGLGPYEQYF,TGTGCCAGTAGTATTGGTCTGGGCCCCTACGAGCAGTACTTC
TRBJ2-2,NA,TRBV4-1,TRBD2,CASSQGGLAGVGTGELFF,TGCGCCAGCAGCCAAGGGGGACTAGCGGGGGTCGGTACCGGGGAGCTGTTTTTT
TRBJ1-2,NA,TRBV6-1,NA,CASSEARVSGYTF,TGTGCCAGCAGTGAAGCCAGGGTCTCTGGCTACACCTTC
TRBJ2-1,NA,TRBV28,TRBD2,CASSFSGGAYNEQFF,TGTGCCAGCAGTTTCTCCGGGGGGGCCTACAATGAGCAGTTCTTC
TRBJ1-6,NA,TRBV30,NA,CAWSVGAAGNSPLHF,TGTGCCTGGAGTGTAGGGGCGGCTGGGAATTCACCCCTCCACTTT
TRBJ2-1,NA,TRBV11-2,TRBD2,CASSRWAGGNNEQFF,TGTGCCAGCAGTCGGTGGGCGGGGGGGAACAATGAGCAGTTCTTC
TRBJ2-5,few,TRBV5-1,NA,CASSRQAHYQETQYF,TGCGCCAGCAGCCGACAGGCCCACTATCAAGAGACCCAGTACTTC
TRBJ2-1,few,TRBV5-1,TRBD2,CASSPLGTNNEQFF,TGCGCCAGCAGCCCCCTTGGGACTAACAATGAGCAGTTCTTC
TRBJ2-3,NA,TRBV29-1,TRBD2,CSVEGLAGVGSTDTQYF,TGCAGCGTTGAGGGTCTAGCGGGAGTGGGTAGCACAGATACGCAGTATTTT
TRBJ1-2,NA,TRBV12-3/TRBV12-4,NA,CASSAGTSYGYTF,TGTGCCAGCAGTGCGGGCACTAGCTATGGCTACACCTTC
TRBJ2-4,NA,TRBV5-1,TRBD2,CASSFTSGGAVNIQYF,TGCGCCAGCAGCTTCACTAGCGGGGGGGCCGTGAACATTCAGTACTTC
TRBJ2-5,NA,TRBV28,NA,CASSTLGAPQETQYF,TGTGCCAGCAGCACCTTGGGGGCACCCCAAGAGACCCAGTACTTC
TRBJ2-1,NA,TRBV19,NA,CASSIDRRSYNEQFF,TGTGCCAGTAGTATCGACAGGCGATCCTACAATGAGCAGTTCTTC
TRBJ2-7,NA,TRBV12-3/TRBV12-4,NA,CASSLAPRGEQYF,TGTGCCAGCAGTTTGGCACCCCGGGGGGAGCAGTACTTC
TRBJ2-1,NA,TRBV19,TRBD2,CASSILGRREGPEQFF,TGTGCCAGTAGTATCCTCGGGAGGCGGGAGGGCCCTGAGCAGTTCTTC
TRBJ1-2,once,TRBV6-1,NA,CASSEVQAGGRWNYGYTF,TGTGCCAGCAGTGAAGTTCAGGCGGGGGGCAGATGGAACTATGGCTACACCTTC
TRBJ1-4,NA,TRBV30,NA,CAWSGSGPGKLFF,TGTGCCTGGAGTGGATCTGGGCCCGGAAAACTGTTTTTT
TRBJ2-7,NA,TRBV7-3,TRBD1,CASSGGQGASYEQYF,TGTGCCAGCAGCGGAGGACAGGGGGCGTCCTACGAGCAGTACTTC
TRBJ2-3,NA,TRBV6-4,TRBD2,CASSERGAADTQYF,TGTGCCAGCAGTGAGCGGGGGGCTGCAGATACGCAGTATTTT
TRBJ1-2,NA,TRBV27,NA,CASSLSWGLVDGYTF,TGTGCCAGCAGTTTATCTTGGGGCTTAGTGGATGGCTACACCTTC
TRBJ2-6,NA,TRBV6-5,TRBD2,CASGREGGANVLTF,TGTGCCAGCGGCAGGGAGGGTGGGGCCAACGTCCTGACTTTC
TRBJ2-7,once,TRBV7-9,NA,CASSLEGVRYEQYF,TGTGCCAGCAGCTTAGAAGGGGTCAGGTACGAGCAGTACTTC
TRBJ1-2,NA,TRBV7-2,TRBD1,CASSPQGRGGYTF,TGTGCCAGCAGCCCACAGGGGAGAGGCGGCTACACCTTC
TRBJ2-3,NA,TRBV6-5,NA,CASSYSRDIAQYF,TGTGCCAGCAGTTACTCTAGGGACATAGCGCAGTATTTT
TRBJ2-2,NA,TRBV19,TRBD1,CATRRDRATGELFF,TGTGCCACCCGCCGGGACAGGGCCACCGGGGAGCTGTTTTTT
TRBJ1-3,few,TRBV7-6,NA,CASSPSRISGNTIYF,TGTGCCAGCAGCCCCTCCAGGATCTCTGGAAACACCATATATTTT
TRBJ1-4,NA,TRBV7-2,TRBD1,CASSPWGQNEKLFF,TGTGCCAGCAGCCCGTGGGGACAGAATGAAAAACTGTTTTTT
TRBJ2-6,NA,TRBV5-1,NA,CASSPRSSGANVLTF,TGCGCCAGCAGCCCCCGGTCCTCTGGGGCCAACGTCCTGACTTTC
TRBJ2-3,NA,TRBV28,NA,CASRETGKRTADTQYF,TGTGCCAGCCGTGAAACAGGGAAAAGGACGGCAGATACGCAGTATTTT
TRBJ2-2,NA,TRBV21-1,NA,CASSKERGQGAVGELFF,TGTGCCAGCAGCAAAGAAAGGGGACAGGGGGCGGTCGGGGAGCTGTTTTTT
TRBJ2-1,NA,TRBV28,NA,CASSLSQAAVGRLGNEQFF,TGTGCCAGCAGTTTATCCCAGGCCGCTGTGGGGCGCTTGGGGAATGAGCAGTTCTTC
TRBJ1-6,NA,TRBV18,TRBD1,CASSPGTGSPLHF,TGTGCCAGCTCTCCCGGGACAGGTTCACCCCTCCACTTT
TRBJ2-3,NA,TRBV10-3,TRBD1,CAISETTGAGRDTQYF,TGTGCCATCAGTGAGACGACAGGGGCCGGCCGAGATACGCAGTATTTT
TRBJ2-1,NA,TRBV19,NA,CASGGPGNEQFF,TGTGCCAGTGGGGGCCCAGGTAATGAGCAGTTCTTC
TRBJ2-5,NA,TRBV7-3,NA,CASSLNSQETQYF,TGTGCCAGCAGCTTAAACTCCCAAGAGACCCAGTACTTC
TRBJ2-1,once,TRBV5-1,TRBD2,CASSLAAGVSYNEQFF,TGCGCCAGCAGCTTGGCAGCGGGAGTCTCTTACAATGAGCAGTTCTTC
TRBJ2-7,NA,TRBV6-1,NA,CASSESHALYEQYF,TGTGCCAGCAGTGAAAGTCACGCACTATACGAGCAGTACTTC
TRBJ2-1,few,TRBV6-5,TRBD1,CASSYSDRGPYNEQFF,TGTGCCAGCAGTTACTCCGACAGGGGGCCTTACAATGAGCAGTTCTTC
TRBJ1-2,NA,TRBV7-2,TRBD1,CASSLADRVYGYTF,TGTGCCAGCAGCTTAGCGGACAGGGTCTATGGCTACACCTTC
TRBJ1-3,NA,TRBV10-2,NA,CASSEDRFSGNTIYF,TGCGCCAGCAGTGAAGACAGGTTTTCTGGAAACACCATATATTTT
TRBJ2-1,NA,TRBV4-1,NA,CASSQEGSPPYNEQFF,TGCGCCAGCAGCCAAGAAGGGAGTCCTCCCTACAATGAGCAGTTCTTC
TRBJ1-1,NA,TRBV30,NA,CAWTWGVMNTEAFF,TGTGCCTGGACTTGGGGGGTCATGAACACTGAAGCTTTCTTT
TRBJ1-3,NA,TRBV19,NA,CASSMDFGNTIYF,TGTGCCAGTAGTATGGACTTTGGAAACACCATATATTTT
TRBJ1-3,NA,TRBV11-2,NA,CAGNGADSGNTIYF,TGTGCCGGCAATGGGGCAGACTCTGGAAACACCATATATTTT
TRBJ2-2,once,TRBV5-1,NA,CASSREGNTGELFF,TGCGCCAGCAGCCGGGAAGGGAACACCGGGGAGCTGTTTTTT
TRBJ2-7,NA,TRBV19,TRBD2,CASSIAGGPSYEQYF,TGTGCCAGTAGTATAGCGGGAGGGCCATCCTACGAGCAGTACTTC
TRBJ1-6,NA,TRBV10-3,NA,CAISDQDTYSPLHF,TGTGCCATCAGTGATCAGGACACTTATTCACCCCTCCACTTT
TRBJ2-1,NA,TRBV11-1,NA,CASSLGPGSYNEQFF,TGTGCCAGCAGCTTAGGACCGGGATCCTACAATGAGCAGTTCTTC
TRBJ2-7,NA,TRBV11-1,NA,CASSPDGIAYEQYF,TGTGCCAGCAGCCCGGACGGGATTGCCTACGAGCAGTACTTC
TRBJ2-1,NA,TRBV4-3,TRBD2,CASSQDINMGLAGLSSYNEQFF,TGCGCCAGCAGCCAAGATATTAATATGGGACTAGCGGGCCTAAGCTCCTACAATGAGCAGTTCTTC
TRBJ2-4,many,TRBV7-9,TRBD1,CASSGQGTLAKNIQYF,TGTGCCAGCAGCGGACAGGGCACGCTAGCCAAAAACATTCAGTACTTC
TRBJ2-7,few,TRBV7-9,TRBD1,CASSPPWDRVFYEQYF,TGTGCCAGCAGCCCGCCCTGGGACAGGGTATTTTACGAGCAGTACTTC
TRBJ1-5,NA,TRBV7-2,TRBD1,CASSWTGQDQPQHF,TGTGCCAGCAGCTGGACAGGGCAGGATCAGCCCCAGCATTTT
TRBJ1-1,NA,TRBV6-5,NA,CASRNMNTEAFF,TGTGCCAGCAGGAACATGAACACTGAAGCTTTCTTT
TRBJ2-1,once,TRBV3-1/TRBV3-2,TRBD1,CASSPGTELINEQFF,TGTGCCAGCAGTCCCGGGACAGAGTTGATCAATGAGCAGTTCTTC
TRBJ2-7,once,TRBV7-3,TRBD1,CASSSQGAPVGEQYF,TGTGCCAGCAGCTCACAGGGGGCCCCGGTTGGCGAGCAGTACTTC